This passage covers 16 T cell receptor beta chains from one sample sequenced in a study of shared clonotypes between healthy human individuals (TCRdb year 2020). The receptor library was made with the immunoSEQ multiplex PCR assay. This immuneACCESS table, as held by TCRdb, lists in-frame sequences with V and J called but not all clones. Of the missing ones, under half trace to an unresolved V gene in checked studies; the others have no known cause. The table for this sample lists roughly 1,600,000 clones; about 98.5% of them were counted only once. Of the sample, approximately 0.4% is held by the ten largest clones. The source material was naive CD4+ T cells sorted from blood. Read against the paper, the sample's cell subset or site label means: CD45RA+ positively selected. All receptors come from a man between 25 and 39 years old in good health.

V and J are TRBV6-1 and TRBJ2-7; TRBD1 matches at 9 bases. The CDR3 totals 15 residues. Germline values: CDR1 MNHNS, CDR2 SASEGT. V lost 2 bases and J lost 2; bases outside the gene matches: 4. The CDR3 region has the DNA TGTGCCAGCAGTGAAAGGACAGGGGATGCCTACGAGCAGTACTTC. It specifies CASSERTGDAYEQYF.

In regard to this clone: Other nucleotide sequences from this sample produce the same CDR3. The chain is built from TRBV18 and TRBJ1-3; D gene ambiguous. The CDR3 runs to 13 residues. CDR1 is KGHSH, CDR2 LQKENI, per germline. The ends were cut back, 2 bases at V and 4 bases at J, with 6 bases in the middle. CDR3 in DNA: TGTGCCAGCTCACCAGGGGTCGGAAACACCATATATTTT. It translates to CASSPGVGNTIYF.

The genes are TRBV28 and TRBJ2-1, with 9 bases fitting TRBD2. V gave up 7 bases and J gave up 5 bases; unmatched junction bases: 12. The CDR3 spans 16 residues. From germline, CDR1 is MDHEN and CDR2 SYDVKM. CDR3 loop: CASTFSGLAPNNEQFF. CDR3 bases: TGTGCCAGCACTTTCTCCGGACTAGCGCCCAACAATGAGCAGTTCTTC.

This clone was counted a single time. V is TRBV7-9 and J is TRBJ2-1; D might be TRBD1 or TRBD2, each matching 5 bases. The CDR3 has 9 residues. The germline V gene encodes CDR1 SEHNR and CDR2 FQNEAQ (reference sequence). This CDR3 reads CAGGGEQFF. CDR3 DNA sequence: TGTGCTGGGGGTGGAGAGCAGTTCTTC.

The genes are TRBV18 and TRBJ2-1; 11 bases are a match to TRBD1. The V segment lost 8 bases and the J segment 0 bases; nucleotides outside the gene matches: 3. There are 15 residues in the CDR3. CDR1 KGHSH and CDR2 LQKENI come from the germline V gene. CDR3 bases: TGTGCCAGCCCCGGACAGGGGGCCTCCTACAATGAGCAGTTCTTC. Translating gives CASPGQGASYNEQFF.

V and J are TRBV9 and TRBJ1-2; D may be TRBD1 (5 bases). V gave up 4 bases and J gave up 7 bases, with 11 bases separating them. Germline V CDR1 and CDR2: SGDLS, YYNGEE. This CDR3 spans 12 amino acids. For the CDR3, the DNA is TGTGCCAGCAGCCCCCTGGGGGGTGGCTACACCTTC. It codes for CASSPLGGGYTF.

This rearrangement joins TRBV21-1 to TRBJ2-7; the table's D gene call, TRBD2, was not cross checked with the DNA. TRBV21-1 represents a pseudogene. This CDR3 spans 14 amino acids. The CDR3 coding sequence is TGTGCCAGCACCGGGGACTGCTTGAACCACGAGCAGTACTTC. Protein product: CASTGDCLNHEQYF.

The chain recombines TRBV7-3 with TRBJ2-1, with no clear D. The CDR3 is 15 amino acids. V gave up 3 bases and J gave up 3 bases, with 12 bases separating them. The germline gives CDR1 SGHTA, CDR2 FQGTGA. The DNA for the CDR3 is TGTGCCAGCAGCTTCGGTAGGGCTAGCTACAATGAGCAGTTCTTC. Amino acids: CASSFGRASYNEQFF.

The chain is built from TRBV5-1 and TRBJ2-7; D is unresolved. The CDR3 is 19 residues long. Germline CDR1 reads SGHRS; CDR2 reads YFSETQ. The V end was cut by 4 bases, the J end by 7 bases, with 33 bases between. The CDR3 is CASSPRPQVSGVPPREQYF. The CDR3 nucleotides read TGCGCCAGCAGCCCGCGCCCCCAGGTTTCTGGGGTCCCCCCTCGGGAGCAGTACTTC. Supplemented by reference TRBV5-1 and TRBJ2-7, the full variable domain reads KAGVTQTPRYLIKTRGQQVTLSCSPISGHRSVSWYQQTPGQGLQFLFEYFSETQRNKGNFPGRFSGRQFSNSRSEMNVSTLELGDSALYLCASSPRPQVSGVPPREQYFGPGTRLTVT.

This chain joins TRBV28 and TRBJ1-4, with 10 bases identical to TRBD1. The V gene end was trimmed by 5 bases and the J gene end by 5 bases; junction bases not matched to a gene: 2. The CDR3 sequence is 14 residues long. Germline CDR1 reads MDHEN; CDR2 reads SYDVKM. The CDR3, as DNA: TGTGCCAGCAGTAGGGGACAGGGGAATGAAAAACTGTTTTTT. Translating it yields CASSRGQGNEKLFF.

On this clone itself: This specimen includes other DNA sequences encoding the same CDR3. The V call is TRBV9, the J call TRBJ2-7, with 10 bases lining up with TRBD1. This CDR3 region has 15 residues. Per the germline V gene, CDR1 is SGDLS and CDR2 is YYNGEE. With V trimmed by 0 bases and J by 2 bases, 2 bases remained unmatched. The CDR3 bases are TGTGCCAGCAGCGTAGCTGGACAGGGGGCCTACGAGCAGTACTTC. It encodes CASSVAGQGAYEQYF.

The V gene is TRBV5-1, the J gene TRBJ2-7; D could derive from TRBD1 or TRBD2 (5 bases each). CDR3 length: 14 amino acids. V gave up 3 bases and J gave up 2 bases, with 12 bases separating them. CDR1 and CDR2 from the germline V gene are SGHRS and YFSETQ. The CDR3 DNA reads as TGCGCCAGCAGCTCCGGGACGCTAACCTACGAGCAGTACTTC. Translating gives CASSSGTLTYEQYF.

The genes are TRBV28 and TRBJ2-1; the match to TRBD2 covers 13 bases. Trimming cost V 6 bases and J 6 bases; bases outside gene matches: 8. The CDR3 runs to 16 residues. The V gene's germline CDR1 is MDHEN and CDR2 SYDVKM. In DNA, the CDR3 is TGTGCCAGCAGACGGACTAGCGGGAGCGGGAGCAATGAGCAGTTCTTC. This codes for CASRRTSGSGSNEQFF. The full variable domain, with the rest looked up from reference TRBV28 and TRBJ2-1, is DVKVTQSSRYLVKRTGEKVFLECVQDMDHENMFWYRQDPGLGLRLIYFSYDVKMKEKGDIPEGYSVSREKKERFSLILESASTNQTSMYLCASRRTSGSGSNEQFFGPGTRLTVL.

V gene TRBV6-6 combines with J gene TRBJ2-7; tentatively, D is TRBD1 (5 bases). Trimming cost V 7 bases and J 2 bases, with 18 bases left between them. Germline V gene lookup returns CDR1 MNHNY and CDR2 SVGAGI (reference sequence). This CDR3 has 15 residues. Written as DNA, the CDR3 is TGTGCCAGCACAGGGCTGGGGCAGCTGGCCTACGAGCAGTACTTC. Encoded protein: CASTGLGQLAYEQYF.

V usage is TRBV7-5 and J usage is TRBJ2-2; the table calls TRBD2, which could not be checked here. TRBV7-5 is a pseudogene locus. There are 17 residues in the CDR3. CDR3 bases: TGTGTCAGAAGCTTATTAGCGGGAGGGACGCGGGGCGGGGAGCTGTTTTTT. The encoded protein is CVRSLLAGGTRGGELFF.

The chain links TRBV6-5 to TRBJ2-7; the D is unclear. Trimming pared 4 bases from V and 0 bases from J, leaving 10 bases between. The length of the CDR3 is 14 residues. CDR1 and CDR2 from the germline V gene are MNHEY and SVGAGI. CDR3 in amino acids: CASSLRLSSYEQYF. Here the CDR3 DNA reads TGTGCCAGCAGTTTACGGTTGAGCTCCTACGAGCAGTACTTC.